This T cell receptor (beta chain) was captured in a study of shared clonotypes between healthy human individuals. Nashville, Tennessee was home to all donors, each a Caucasian adult. V lost 6 bases, J lost 4 bases, and 12 bases lay in between. The CDR3 length is 14 residues. Germline V gives CDR1 MNHEY, CDR2 SVGAGI. It was about 210 ng DNA, tens of thousands of T cell genomes, that sorted-subset replicate PCRs used. Measured with immunoSEQ multiplex PCR; TCRdb has only the in-frame clones, and not every one. The sample includes 2.3 million or so clones, about 92% of them seen just once. The chain is built from TRBV6-5 and TRBJ2-2, with unresolved D. The source of this sequence is a man younger than 30 in good health. Some clones in this sample may be carry-over from other donors' samples. The specimen sequenced was naive CD4+ T cells from PBMCs. As to subset: CD45RA+ positively selected. The CDR3 region is CASRKPGSTGELFF. Written as DNA, the CDR3 is TGTGCCAGCAGGAAACCAGGATCCACCGGGGAGCTGTTTTTT.